What follows is one T cell receptor (beta chain) and its context. CDR3 size: 15 residues. Looked up from germline, CDR1 is GTSNPN and CDR2 is SVGIG (reference sequence). Trimming removed 0 bases at V and 7 bases at J, with 16 bases between. This sample was included in a study of blood T cell repertoires in COVID-19. Only in-frame clones appear in the TCRdb table, and some are missing; sequencing was by immunoSEQ multiplex PCR. The sample comprises 100,000 to 130,000 clones, approximately 83% of which are singletons, and approximately 4% rests with the top ten. The sequence came from a woman in her 70s with acute or convalescent COVID-19. Sequencing was performed on peripheral blood. The rearrangement joins TRBV30 to TRBJ2-1; D might be TRBD2 (6 bases). The CDR3 sequence is CAWSVPGRSRNEQFF. CDR3 DNA sequence: TGTGCCTGGAGTGTACCCGGGAGAAGTAGGAATGAGCAGTTCTTC. The variable domain in full, completed from reference TRBV30 and TRBJ2-1, reads SQTIHQWPATLVQPVGSPLSLECTVEGTSNPNLYWYRQAAGRGLQLLFYSVGIGQISSEVPQNLSASRPQDRQFILSSKKLLLSDSGFYLCAWSVPGRSRNEQFFGPGTRLTVL.